Sequencing of this TCR beta chain was carried out in a study of blood T cells in healthy people across ages. Using a J-beta primer mix together with a sample-barcoded 5' primer, a second PCR was run for roughly 6 to 12 cycles. TCRdb processed the 5' RACE reads anew with MiXCR; each CDR3 protein has one entry. The table records approximately 960,000 distinct CDR3 sequences, 29% of them present only once. These data also formed part of another study, on T cells of mothers and their children.

The sequenced sample was blood. This receptor was obtained from a woman in her forties in good health.

The CDR3 nucleotides are TGTGCCAGCAGTTTATCGCCTCAGGGGGCCTACGAGCAGTACTTC. Translating it yields CASSLSPQGAYEQYF. This sequence joins TRBV27 and TRBJ2-7; 7 bases agree with TRBD1. V lost 0 bases, J lost 2 bases, and 4 bases stayed unmatched. From germline, CDR1 is MNHEY and CDR2 SMNVEV (reference sequence). The CDR3 is 15 residues long.